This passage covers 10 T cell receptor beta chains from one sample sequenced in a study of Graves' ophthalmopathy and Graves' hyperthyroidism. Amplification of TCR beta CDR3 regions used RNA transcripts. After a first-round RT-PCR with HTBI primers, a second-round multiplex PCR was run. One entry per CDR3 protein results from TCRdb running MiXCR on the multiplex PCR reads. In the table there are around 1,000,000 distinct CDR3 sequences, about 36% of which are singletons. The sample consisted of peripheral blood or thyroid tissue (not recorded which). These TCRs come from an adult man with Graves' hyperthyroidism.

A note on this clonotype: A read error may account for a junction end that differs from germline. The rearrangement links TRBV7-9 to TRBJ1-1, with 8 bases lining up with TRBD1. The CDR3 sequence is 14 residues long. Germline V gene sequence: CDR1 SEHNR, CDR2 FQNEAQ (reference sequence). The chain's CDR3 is CVSSLGTGSTEAFF. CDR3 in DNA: TGTGTCAGCAGCTTGGGGACAGGATCCACTGAAGCTTTCTTT.

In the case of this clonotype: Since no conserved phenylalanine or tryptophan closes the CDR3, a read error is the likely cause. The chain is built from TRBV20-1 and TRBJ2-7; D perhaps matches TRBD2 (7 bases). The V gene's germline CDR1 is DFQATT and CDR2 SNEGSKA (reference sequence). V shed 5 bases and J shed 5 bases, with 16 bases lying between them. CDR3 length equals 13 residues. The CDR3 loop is CSAARQAGDEQYL. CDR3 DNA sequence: TGCAGTGCTGCCCGACAGGCGGGGGACGAGCAGTACCTC.

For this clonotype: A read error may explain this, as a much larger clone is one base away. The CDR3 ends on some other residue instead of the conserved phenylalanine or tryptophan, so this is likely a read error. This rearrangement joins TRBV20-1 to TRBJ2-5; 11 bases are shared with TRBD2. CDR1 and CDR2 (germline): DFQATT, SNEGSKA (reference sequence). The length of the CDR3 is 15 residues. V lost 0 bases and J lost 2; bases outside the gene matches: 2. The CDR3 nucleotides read TGCAGTGCTAGAGATCGACTAGCGGGGCAAGAGACCCAGTACGTC. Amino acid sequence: CSARDRLAGQETQYV.

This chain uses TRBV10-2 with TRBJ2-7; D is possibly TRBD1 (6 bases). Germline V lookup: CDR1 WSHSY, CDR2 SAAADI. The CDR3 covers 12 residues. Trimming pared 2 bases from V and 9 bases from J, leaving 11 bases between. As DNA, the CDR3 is TGCGCCAGCAGTGAGGACAGGTTTCGGCAGTACTTC. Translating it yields CASSEDRFRQYF.

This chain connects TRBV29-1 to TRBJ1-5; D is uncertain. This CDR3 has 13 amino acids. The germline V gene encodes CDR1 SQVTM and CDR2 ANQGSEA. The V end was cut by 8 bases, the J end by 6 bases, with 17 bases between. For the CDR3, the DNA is TGCAGCCCCGGACTGGGAGGACCTCAGCCCCAGCATTTT. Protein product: CSPGLGGPQPQHF.

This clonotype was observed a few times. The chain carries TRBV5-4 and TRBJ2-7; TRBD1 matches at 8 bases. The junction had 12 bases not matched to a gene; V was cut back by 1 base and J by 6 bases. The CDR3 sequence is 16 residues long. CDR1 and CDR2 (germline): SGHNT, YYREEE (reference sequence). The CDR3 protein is CASSLLQGVRFAEQYF. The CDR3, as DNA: TGTGCCAGCAGCTTGTTACAGGGGGTGAGGTTCGCCGAGCAGTACTTC.

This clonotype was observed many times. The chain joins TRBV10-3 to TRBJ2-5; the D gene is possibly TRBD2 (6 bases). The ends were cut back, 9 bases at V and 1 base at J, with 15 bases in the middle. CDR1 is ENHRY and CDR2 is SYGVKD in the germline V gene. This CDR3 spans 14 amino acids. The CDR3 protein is CAMKEGKLQETQYF. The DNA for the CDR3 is TGTGCCATGAAGGAGGGGAAGCTCCAAGAGACCCAGTACTTC.

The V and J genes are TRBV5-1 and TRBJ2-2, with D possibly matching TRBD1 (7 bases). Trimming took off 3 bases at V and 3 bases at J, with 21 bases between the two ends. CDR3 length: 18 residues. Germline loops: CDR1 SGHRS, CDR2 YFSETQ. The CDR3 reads CASSSKPQGGVDTGELFF. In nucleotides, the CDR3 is TGCGCCAGCAGCTCAAAACCTCAGGGGGGAGTCGACACCGGGGAGCTGTTTTTT. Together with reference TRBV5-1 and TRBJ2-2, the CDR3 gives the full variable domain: KAGVTQTPRYLIKTRGQQVTLSCSPISGHRSVSWYQQTPGQGLQFLFEYFSETQRNKGNFPGRFSGRQFSNSRSEMNVSTLELGDSALYLCASSSKPQGGVDTGELFFGEGSRLTVL.

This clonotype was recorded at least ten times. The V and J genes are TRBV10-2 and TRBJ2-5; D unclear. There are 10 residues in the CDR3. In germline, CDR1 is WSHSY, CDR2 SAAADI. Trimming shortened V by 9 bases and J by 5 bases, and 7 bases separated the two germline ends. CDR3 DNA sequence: TGCGCCAGACCCGGGGAGACCCAGTACTTC. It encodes CARPGETQYF.

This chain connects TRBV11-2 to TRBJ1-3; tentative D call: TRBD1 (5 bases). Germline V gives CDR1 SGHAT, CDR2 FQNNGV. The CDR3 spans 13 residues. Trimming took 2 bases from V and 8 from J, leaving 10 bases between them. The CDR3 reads CASSLTTADTIYF. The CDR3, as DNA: TGTGCCAGCAGCTTAACGACAGCCGACACCATATATTTT.